This entry lists 9 T cell receptor beta chains sequenced from one sample in a study of blood T cells in healthy people across ages. The authors ran a second PCR of about 6 to 11 cycles using a sample-barcoded 5' primer and a J-beta primer mix. TCRdb itself ran the 5' RACE reads through MiXCR, one entry per CDR3 protein. Of about 640,000 distinct CDR3 sequences listed, 58% were seen once; the top ten hold over 30%. The sample comprised blood. These receptors were obtained from a man in his fifties or sixties in good health.

J is TRBJ2-1 and V is TRBV20-1; 7 nucleotides line up with TRBD1. Germline V gene sequence: CDR1 DFQATT, CDR2 SNEGSKA (reference sequence). V shed 1 base, J shed 5 bases, and the junction held 20 bases outside the gene matches. The CDR3 is 19 residues long. CDR3 region: CSARGQGPSYLGKNNEQFF. CDR3 nucleotide sequence: TGCAGTGCTAGAGGACAGGGTCCTTCCTATTTGGGGAAAAACAATGAGCAGTTCTTC.

This clonotype was observed a few times. The V and J genes are TRBV27 and TRBJ2-7, with D possibly matching TRBD2 (6 bases). CDR1 and CDR2 (germline): MNHEY, SMNVEV (reference sequence). There are 17 residues in the CDR3. Deletions cut 0 bases from V and 3 bases from J, with 18 bases between. The CDR3 sequence is CASSLSASPGVGYEQYF. DNA of the CDR3: TGTGCCAGCAGTTTATCGGCGTCCCCGGGGGTTGGCTACGAGCAGTACTTC.

The J gene is TRBJ2-1, the V gene TRBV5-1; possibly TRBD2 for D (6 bases). The end of the DNA aligns better with TRBJ2-7, so the J call may be wrong. The CDR3 length is 18 residues. Germline V lookup: CDR1 SGHRS, CDR2 YFSETQ. The CDR3 nucleotides read TGCGCCAGCAGCTTGGCGGAGGGAGCAGGTTCGTGGTACAATGAGCAGTACTTC. Its translation is CASSLAEGAGSWYNEQYF.

The chain combines TRBV12-3 or TRBV12-4 with TRBJ1-1, with TRBD1 identical over 7 bases. Germline trimming cut 4 bases from V and 4 bases from J; bases unmatched to any gene: 9. This CDR3 comprises 15 residues. The CDR3 reads CASSSRTGGGTEAFF. The DNA for the CDR3 is TGTGCCAGCAGTTCCCGGACAGGCGGCGGCACTGAAGCTTTCTTT.

This chain uses TRBV4-1 with TRBJ1-6; D is possibly TRBD1 (5 bases). The CDR3 is made up of 16 amino acids. Between the trimmed V and J ends, which lost 2 bases and 6 bases, there was a span of 14 bases. Germline V gives CDR1 MGHRA, CDR2 YSYEKL. The CDR3 spells CASSQISGGTNSPLHF. The CDR3 bases are TGCGCCAGCAGCCAAATCTCTGGTGGGACTAATTCACCCCTCCACTTT.

This clonotype appeared a few times. The rearrangement uses TRBV20-1 and TRBJ1-2; D is undetermined. The V gene lost 2 bases and the J gene lost 4 bases, with 5 bases spanning the gap. Germline CDR1 and CDR2: DFQATT and SNEGSKA (reference sequence). The CDR3 runs to 11 residues. The chain's CDR3 is CSARTSYGYTF. The CDR3 DNA sequence: TGCAGTGCTAGAACGAGCTATGGCTACACCTTC.

The V call is TRBV20-1, the J call TRBJ1-4, with no clear D. CDR1 and CDR2 from the germline V gene are DFQATT and SNEGSKA (reference sequence). Trimming cost V 0 bases and J 0 bases, with 14 bases left between them. This CDR3 has 17 residues. Here the CDR3 reads CSARDRKWGATNEKLFF. CDR3 bases: TGCAGTGCTAGAGATCGGAAATGGGGAGCAACTAATGAAAAACTGTTTTTT.

The V call is TRBV7-9, the J call TRBJ2-5; D remains unclear. V was shortened by 5 bases and J by 5 bases, with 18 bases between the two germline ends. CDR3 size: 15 residues. CDR1 and CDR2 from the germline V gene are SEHNR and FQNEAQ (reference sequence). CDR3 in DNA: TGTGCCAGCAGCCCTCCCGCCAGGCTAGGGGAGACCCAGTACTTC. Translated: CASSPPARLGETQYF.

The V call is TRBV20-1, the J call TRBJ2-7, with D perhaps given as TRBD1 or TRBD2 (6 bases each). The V gene lost 2 bases and the J gene lost 3 bases, with 11 bases spanning the gap. The CDR3 sequence is 13 residues long. The germline V gene encodes CDR1 DFQATT and CDR2 SNEGSKA (reference sequence). CDR3 nucleotide sequence: TGCAGTGCTAGATGGGGGGCATTCTACGAGCAGTACTTC. Its translation: CSARWGAFYEQYF.